The 19 T cell receptor beta chains given below trace back to one sample, sequenced in a study of blood T cell repertoires in COVID-19. The table came from immunoSEQ multiplex PCR; TCRdb's copy has only in-frame clones and leaves some out. The sample lists about 220,000 clones, around 86% seen once, with around 5% in the top ten. Input material: peripheral blood. These receptors were collected from a human donor in a cohort sampled during active COVID-19.

This chain uses TRBV9 with TRBJ1-1; maybe TRBD1 (5 bases). This CDR3 is built from 12 residues. V was pared by 5 bases and J by 7 bases, with 12 bases between. Germline V gene lookup returns CDR1 SGDLS and CDR2 YYNGEE. CDR3 nucleotides: TGTGCCAGCAGTTCGGGGAGGGGTGAAGCTTTCTTT. It yields the protein CASSSGRGEAFF.

A few counts support this clone. This chain connects TRBV29-1 to TRBJ2-3; 11 bases agree with TRBD1. CDR1 SQVTM and CDR2 ANQGSEA come from the germline V gene. J was trimmed by 5 bases and V by 7 bases; bases with no gene match: 5. The CDR3 is 13 residues long. CDR3 sequence reads: CSAWTGGVDTQYF. The CDR3 nucleotides read TGCAGCGCGTGGACAGGGGGCGTAGATACGCAGTATTTT.

This clone appeared a single time. V is TRBV7-2 and J is TRBJ1-4; no definite D call. Deletions cut 1 base from V and 4 bases from J, with 7 bases between. Germline CDR1 reads SGHTA; CDR2 reads FQGNSA. CDR3 length equals 14 residues. This CDR3 reads CASSLEYSNEKLFF. CDR3 coding DNA: TGTGCCAGCAGCTTAGAATACAGTAATGAAAAACTGTTTTTT.

The V call is TRBV30, the J call TRBJ1-3; 8 nucleotides align to TRBD1. The CDR3 covers 17 residues. Trimming at V came to 4 bases and at J to 0 bases, leaving 11 bases not matched to a gene. Germline values: CDR1 GTSNPN, CDR2 SVGIG (reference sequence). The CDR3 reads CAWMAPGGFLSGNTIYF. DNA for the CDR3: TGTGCCTGGATGGCGCCAGGGGGCTTTCTCTCTGGAAACACCATATATTTT.

This clone was seen only once. The V and J genes are TRBV5-1 and TRBJ1-1, with D perhaps matching TRBD1 (5 bases). Trimming took 5 bases from V and 3 from J, leaving 8 bases between them. CDR1 SGHRS and CDR2 YFSETQ come from the germline V gene. There are 12 residues in the CDR3. DNA for the CDR3: TGCGCCAGCAGTTGGGGGGACACTGAAGCTTTCTTT. Its translation is CASSWGDTEAFF.

To note about this clone: The sample has other DNA sequences that encode this CDR3 too. The chain combines TRBV28 with TRBJ1-2; tentatively, D is TRBD1 (5 bases). Trimming cost V 3 bases and J 5 bases, with 10 bases left between them. The CDR3 has 13 amino acids. Per germline, CDR1 MDHEN and CDR2 SYDVKM. The CDR3 DNA sequence: TGTGCCAGCAGTTTGGGGCAGAATTATGGCTACACCTTC. Protein sequence: CASSLGQNYGYTF.

This clone has only a few counts. The chain recombines TRBV20-1 with TRBJ1-2; D gene uncertain. Germline CDR1 DFQATT, CDR2 SNEGSKA (reference sequence). V was shortened by 3 bases and J by 6 bases, with 14 bases between the two germline ends. The length of the CDR3 is 13 residues. The CDR3 loop reads CSASRGRRDGYTF. The CDR3 DNA reads TGCAGTGCTAGTCGCGGGCGACGGGATGGCTACACCTTC.

As DNA, the CDR3 is TGTGCCACCAGTGACCTTTCGGTTAGCGGGCTGCAAGAGACCCAGTACTTC. Translating it yields CATSDLSVSGLQETQYF. V and J are TRBV24-1 and TRBJ2-5; 7 bases fit TRBD2. This CDR3 has 17 residues. Germline CDR1 reads KGHDR; CDR2 reads SFDVKD. Germline trimming cut 4 bases from V and 2 bases from J; bases unmatched to any gene: 12.

V is TRBV28 and J is TRBJ1-2; D not certain. Trimming pared 3 bases from V and 0 bases from J, leaving 8 bases between. Germline V gene data show CDR1 as MDHEN and CDR2 as SYDVKM. CDR3 length: 14 residues. CDR3 protein: CASSLREANYGYTF. In DNA form, the CDR3 reads TGTGCCAGCAGTTTGAGAGAAGCTAACTATGGCTACACCTTC.

The gene calls are TRBV10-3 and TRBJ2-7; 13 nucleotides align to TRBD2. The CDR3 consists of 14 residues. The germline V gene encodes CDR1 ENHRY and CDR2 SYGVKD. The junction had 5 bases not matched to a gene; V was cut back by 6 bases and J by 6 bases. This CDR3 reads CAISGLAGVIEQYF. For the CDR3, the DNA is TGTGCCATCAGCGGACTAGCGGGAGTAATCGAGCAGTACTTC.

The gene calls are TRBV5-4 and TRBJ2-7; 10 positions match TRBD1. The CDR3 has 15 residues. V lost 0 bases, J lost 3 bases, and 3 bases stayed unmatched. Germline lookup yields CDR1 SGHNT and CDR2 YYREEE (reference sequence). Here the CDR3 DNA reads TGTGCCAGCAGCTTGGAGGACAGGGGGGGCTACGAGCAGTACTTC. It specifies CASSLEDRGGYEQYF.

Notes on this clone: Additional DNA sequences in this sample encode the identical CDR3. V is TRBV11-2 and J is TRBJ2-5; D possibly corresponds to TRBD1 (5 bases). Per germline, CDR1 SGHAT and CDR2 FQNNGV. The CDR3 has 14 residues. The ends were cut back, 1 base at V and 2 bases at J, with 8 bases in the middle. CDR3 DNA sequence: TGTGCCAGCAGCTTAGTCCAGGGACAAGAGACCCAGTACTTC. It encodes CASSLVQGQETQYF.

A single count supports this clone. The rearrangement uses TRBV5-1 and TRBJ2-7; 9 bases agree with TRBD1. The V and J ends lost 4 bases and 5 bases, in that order; junction bases with no gene match: 7. The CDR3 consists of 14 residues. Germline V CDR1 and CDR2: SGHRS, YFSETQ. The CDR3 is CASSRGQGFDEQYF. CDR3 in DNA: TGCGCCAGCAGCCGAGGACAGGGGTTCGACGAGCAGTACTTC.

V and J are TRBV4-3 and TRBJ1-2, with 9 positions matching TRBD1. The length of the CDR3 is 17 residues. Per the germline V gene, CDR1 is LGHNA and CDR2 is YSLEER. J lost 1 base, V lost 3 bases, and 9 bases had no gene match. The CDR3 sequence is CASSQGLTGGVNYGYTF. The CDR3 DNA follows: TGCGCCAGCAGCCAGGGACTGACAGGGGGTGTTAACTATGGCTACACCTTC.

This clone was counted once. Other nucleotide sequences in the sample specify the same CDR3. This chain links TRBV5-1 with TRBJ2-5; tentative D call: TRBD1 (6 bases). V dropped 0 bases and J dropped 5 bases, with 8 bases sitting between them. The CDR3 covers 13 residues. Germline V gene lookup returns CDR1 SGHRS and CDR2 YFSETQ. The CDR3 loop is CASSLGQGETQYF. In DNA form, the CDR3 reads TGCGCCAGCAGCTTGGGGCAGGGGGAGACCCAGTACTTC.

The chain couples TRBV7-3 to TRBJ2-1; 13 nucleotides match TRBD2. This CDR3 spans 15 amino acids. The J segment lost 9 bases and the V segment lost 5 bases, leaving 7 bases of the junction unmatched. Germline V gene lookup returns CDR1 SGHTA and CDR2 FQGTGA. CDR3 sequence reads: CASSAGLAGVAEQFF. CDR3 bases: TGTGCCAGCAGCGCAGGACTAGCGGGAGTGGCTGAGCAGTTCTTC. The full variable domain, its missing parts supplied by reference TRBV7-3 and TRBJ2-1, is GAGVSQTPSNKVTEKGKYVELRCDPISGHTALYWYRQSLGQGPEFLIYFQGTGAADDSGLPNDRFFAVRPEGSVSTLKIQRTERGDSAVYLCASSAGLAGVAEQFFGPGTRLTVL.

J is TRBJ2-5 and V is TRBV6-1; tentative D call: TRBD2 (6 bases). Germline lookup yields CDR1 MNHNS and CDR2 SASEGT. Trimming cost V 3 bases and J 4 bases, with 12 bases left between them. CDR3 length: 14 residues. The CDR3 DNA sequence: TGTGCCAGCAGTGAGCGGGATTGGCGAGAGACCCAGTACTTC. Protein product: CASSERDWRETQYF.

V is TRBV5-6 and J is TRBJ2-1; the D gene is possibly TRBD2 (6 bases). Germline loops: CDR1 SGHDT, CDR2 YYEEEE. The germline V and J ends were trimmed by 4 bases and 0 bases, with 23 bases remaining between them. The CDR3 sequence is 19 residues long. CDR3 coding DNA: TGTGCCAGCAGCCCGTTCTTGCGGGACCCCTTCGGCTCCTACAATGAGCAGTTCTTC. This gives the protein CASSPFLRDPFGSYNEQFF.

The chain uses TRBV28 and TRBJ1-1; tentative D call: TRBD1 (5 bases). V was trimmed by 4 bases and J by 3 bases, leaving 15 bases between them. CDR1 is MDHEN and CDR2 is SYDVKM in the germline V gene. The CDR3 is 15 residues long. The CDR3 DNA follows: TGTGCCAGCAGTTCACCTTCGGGGGGGGACACTGAAGCTTTCTTT. It is translated as CASSSPSGGDTEAFF.